Described below is a single TCR beta chain sequence and its context. Its antigen remains undetermined. No qualities accompany the bases; no much larger clone lies one base away. The data belong to a study of beta chain features in type 1 diabetes (dated by TCRdb to the late 2010s). Study-wide context: No differences in mean age, gender distribution, total cell number or subset yield were found between patients and healthy donors. A total of 100 million to 110 million sorted cells were examined across all samples, and a strong correlation was observed between cell number per subset and RNA yield. Regulatory and stem cell-like memory subsets were isolated from only 8 patients and roughly eight healthy donors, whereas naive and central memory subsets came from all 30 or so donors. In the study, recently diagnosed type 1 diabetes patients and matched healthy donors were compared on the TCRB repertoires of their sorted circulating CD4+ T cell subsets. General findings and caveats noted by the study authors: PCR might favor shorter templates, but patient and control samples were amplified and corrected together, so any skew would affect both groups equally. Because small numbers of individuals were included in the HLA sub-analyses, any influence of HLA type on TCRB rearrangement was left unresolved. Sequencing cDNA rather than genomic DNA could over-represent highly expressing activated cells, although activation and CD3 levels did not differ between groups. A moderate but significant shortening of TCRB CDR3 length was observed in type 1 diabetes patients in all four CD4+ subsets. Fewer insertions and more nucleotide deletions at VDJ recombination sites were observed in patients with type 1 diabetes, implying thymic rearrangement abnormalities. Naive, central memory and regulatory TCRB repertoires appeared more similar among patients than among healthy donors.

A single peripheral blood draw of around 0.11 L on average was collected from each donor into heparinised tubes. A BD FACSAria II was used to sort naive, central memory, regulatory and stem cell-like memory CD4+ T cells with a panel that included CD45RO, CCR7, CD25, CD127, CD95 and CD27. All sorted populations exceeded 95% purity. PBMCs were isolated right away by Lymphoprep density gradient centrifugation and were stained directly, without culture. So that batch effects would be minimized, each experiment stained and sorted samples in pairs, pairing one healthy donor with one patient. The High Capacity cDNA Reverse Transcription Kit was used to reverse transcribe all of the isolated RNA, meaning that expressed TCRB transcripts were what got sequenced. Deep immunoSEQ sequencing was performed on naive, central memory and regulatory T cell samples, with an average of approximately 3.9 million total reads per sample. After sorted cells were lysed in RLT buffer, RNA was extracted with DNase-treated RNeasy Micro or Mini kits, with the choice depending on cell number. Each cell subset was processed separately to prevent cross-contamination, with patient and healthy donor samples processed together. The immunoSEQ multiplex PCR was used to amplify TCRB sequences from cDNA, yielding 87-bp fragments that span the CDR3 region. Sequencing of the amplicons was performed on the Illumina HiSeq platform. In the authors' own workflow: PCR bias was computationally corrected using synthetic template baselines, reads within Hamming distance 2 were collapsed, and singletons that could not be merged were discarded. Reads were aligned against IMGT to assign V, D and J genes, CDR3 length and insertions or deletions at six rearrangement sites. Within each subset, clonotype counts were normalized to sorted cell number, and only after that were true diversity and Gini coefficients computed with the tcR R package. The overlap coefficient, calculated on TCRB nucleotide sequences, was used to measure repertoire sharing. As a proxy for the pre-selection repertoire, out-of-frame TCRB sequences from naive cells were analyzed. TCRdb re-hosts the immuneACCESS table, in-frame sequences only. Its copies lack some clones; in the studies checked, an unresolved V gene accounts for under half of them, and the cause for the rest is not known. The V and J calls and clone size are taken from that table; D and trimming were inferred from the DNA. The sample contains 430,000 or so clones, 11% of them found a single time. The ten largest make up approximately 0.045% of the sample.

As encoded in the germline V gene, CDR1 is SGHDT while CDR2 is YYEEEE. V is shortened by 0 bases, J by 4 bases, and the region joining them spans 8 bases. Including cysteine and phenylalanine, the CDR3 has 15 amino acids. The kept DNA is CDR3 alone, 45 bases in frame from the first base. The chain is assembled from TRBV5-6 and TRBJ1-6; TRBD1 is possibly the D segment (5 matching bases). Sequenced: naive CD4+ T cells from blood. The cell subset or site tag for this specimen amounts to: true naive CD4+ T cells. The sequence derives from a young woman in good health. The CDR3 reads CASSLDRRYNSPLHF. The DNA sequence is given as TGTGCCAGCAGCTTGGACAGGCGATATAATTCACCCCTCCACTTT.